This TCR beta chain emerged from a study of blood T cell repertoires in COVID-19. Study details: There were acute and convalescent COVID-19 samples, and they came from the United States, Italy and Spain. Sample material is recorded as cDNA or gDNA derived from T cells, B-cell-depleted T cells, or PBMCs.

Authors' analysis steps: Amplifying reference gene primers gave estimates of nucleated cell counts. This table comes from immunoSEQ multiplex PCR, and its TCRdb copy is limited to in-frame clones, with some not included. The V and J calls and clone size were taken over from that table, and D and trimming were inferred from the DNA. The sample shows some 24,000 clones, about 91% of them seen only once. The sample comprised peripheral blood. This sequence was found in a human donor in a cohort sampled during active COVID-19.

For the CDR3, the DNA is TGTGCCAGCACAGGTTCTGGAAACACCATATATTTT. Translation: CASTGSGNTIYF. This chain joins TRBV6-5 and TRBJ1-3; no firm D call. Germline CDR1 and CDR2: MNHEY and SVGAGI. The V end was cut by 7 bases, the J end by 1 base, with 5 bases between. The CDR3 is 12 residues long.